This entry features one T cell receptor beta chain sequence. Its antigen is still unknown. The donors were all Caucasian adults (living in Nashville, Tennessee). In the CD4+ fraction, cells were divided into CD45RA+ naive and CD45RA-negative memory subsets. This entry comes from a study of shared clonotypes between healthy human individuals. The table came from immunoSEQ multiplex PCR; TCRdb's copy has only in-frame clones and leaves some out. Among about 1 million clones listed, 65% to 75% were seen once. V lost 4 bases and J lost 6; bases outside the gene matches: 16. Per germline, CDR1 KGHSY and CDR2 FQNENV. The CDR3 has 17 residues. Study outcomes and limitations: In the sorted subsets, rarefaction showed sequencing was incomplete despite large depth. Larger estimated richness was generally seen in naive subsets than in memory subsets.

J is TRBJ1-2 and V is TRBV16, with 8 bases aligning to TRBD1. The sample comprised memory CD4+ T cells sorted from blood. Noted subset: CD45RA-negative fraction. The receptor was derived from a man between 18 and 35 years old in good health. This CDR3 is CASSPPGGAFSSDGYTF. The CDR3, as DNA: TGTGCCAGCAGCCCACCAGGGGGCGCTTTCTCTAGTGATGGCTACACCTTC.